This TCR beta chain was obtained from a study of vaccination effects on CD4 cells after COVID-19. The length of the CDR3 is 10 residues. Trimming took 8 bases from V and 12 from J; bases not matched to a gene: 5. Germline CDR1 is SNHLY and CDR2 is FYNNEI. Before any sequencing was done, the ViraFEST assay used viral peptide pools to expand antigen-specific CD4+ T cells. An approximately ten-day culture period preceded the isolation of CD4+ T cells. From March to December 2020, the person had a SARS-CoV-2 infection that was confirmed by PCR. Days 3 and 7 saw half the medium replaced with IL-2 medium. In its sample, this clone was seen a few times. The antigen remains undetermined. Study-wide points: The post-vaccine spike-reactive clones of convalescents showed a predominance of new vaccine-induced clones.

Sequenced by immunoSEQ multiplex PCR; TCRdb stores in-frame clones only, minus some. The sample holds some 24,000 clones, around 76% seen once. The rearrangement uses TRBV2 and TRBJ2-7; 9 positions match TRBD1. The sequences come from CD4+ T cells from PBMCs cultured with SARS-CoV-2 spike peptides, collected before COVID-19 vaccination. This clonotype originated in a human donor who had a prior SARS-CoV-2 infection. Here the CDR3 DNA reads TGTGCCAGCGGGGGACAGGGACCGTACTTC. It codes for CASGGQGPYF.